Listed here are 7 T cell receptor beta chains from one sample, sequenced in a study of brain metastases from non-small cell lung cancer. Some clones are missing from TCRdb's copy, which holds only in-frame ones; the method was immunoSEQ multiplex PCR. The sample holds 2,000 to 2,500 clones; around 81% are singletons and the top ten take approximately 16%. The sequenced sample consisted of tumor-adjacent normal tissue. Receptors were obtained from a donor aged 40 or older with non-small cell lung cancer.

The chain carries TRBV7-9 and TRBJ2-5, with 8 bases matching TRBD1. With 0 bases clipped from V and 0 bases from J, the junction kept 6 bases outside the gene matches. This CDR3 has 17 amino acids. Per the germline V gene, CDR1 is SEHNR and CDR2 is FQNEAQ (reference sequence). In DNA form, the CDR3 reads TGTGCCAGCAGCTTAGCTGGGCAGGGGGCAAACCAAGAGACCCAGTACTTC. It specifies CASSLAGQGANQETQYF.

This chain uses TRBV6-4 with TRBJ2-5; 9 nucleotides agree with TRBD2. Germline-derived CDR1 and CDR2 are MRHNA and SNTAGT. Trimming removed 0 bases from V and 6 bases from J; junction bases left unmatched: 14. The CDR3 has 18 residues. The CDR3 reads CASSDSRASGTRRQTQYF. In DNA, the CDR3 is TGTGCCAGCAGTGACTCGAGGGCTAGCGGGACCCGCAGGCAGACCCAGTACTTC.

For this clone: This may be a read error: a much more frequent sequence differs by one nucleotide. The sample carries other DNA sequences with the same CDR3. The V gene is TRBV28, the J gene TRBJ2-7; D is undetermined. Germline CDR1 and CDR2: MDHEN and SYDVKM. This CDR3 spans 11 amino acids. This chain's CDR3 is CASSSSYEQYF. The CDR3 nucleotides are TGTGCCAGCAGTTCCTCCTACGAACAGTACTTC.

The V and J genes are TRBV6-5 and TRBJ1-3, with 8 bases lining up with TRBD1. CDR3 length: 13 amino acids. The V gene's germline CDR1 is MNHEY and CDR2 SVGAGI. CDR3 in DNA: TGTGCTAGTACAGGGGGCTCTGGAAACACCATATATTTT. Translation gives CASTGGSGNTIYF.

This sequence joins TRBV11-3 and TRBJ1-6; D is undetermined. The V and J ends lost 2 bases and 14 bases respectively, with 13 bases between them. The CDR3 loop spans 13 amino acids. From germline, CDR1 is SGHNT and CDR2 YENEEA. The CDR3 DNA reads as TGTGCCAGCAGCTTACTACTTTCGGGAGCCCTCCACTTT. Its protein product is CASSLLLSGALHF.

This clone was seen only a few times. This chain joins TRBV6-6 and TRBJ2-3, with D possibly TRBD1 on 6 matching bases. This CDR3 has 14 amino acids. Trimming pared 2 bases from V and 5 bases from J, leaving 11 bases between. Germline V gives CDR1 MNHNY, CDR2 SVGAGI (reference sequence). CDR3 residues: CASSYGQNIDTQYF. The CDR3 DNA sequence: TGTGCCAGCAGTTACGGACAGAACATAGATACGCAGTATTTT.

A few counts support this clone. This chain uses TRBV27 with TRBJ2-3, with 9 nucleotides matching TRBD1. Germline assignment: CDR1 MNHEY and CDR2 SMNVEV (reference sequence). After removal of 3 bases from V and 6 bases from J, the junction contained 10 bases not matched to a gene. This CDR3 is built from 16 residues. This chain's CDR3 is CASSFLGQGPRDTQYF. CDR3 nucleotides: TGTGCCAGCAGTTTTCTTGGACAGGGGCCAAGGGATACGCAGTATTTT.